The entry that follows covers one T cell receptor (beta chain) sequence. This table comes from immunoSEQ multiplex PCR, and its TCRdb copy is limited to in-frame clones, with some not included. The sample has tens of thousands of clones; roughly 94% are singletons. The data were taken from a study of T cell clonotyping in hematopoietic cell transplantation. The CDR3 loop spans 15 amino acids. V shed 2 bases and J 7 bases; nucleotides not matched to a gene: 6. Germline V gives CDR1 MDHEN, CDR2 SYDVKM. The time point here: recipient sample about 28 days before transplant, after cytoreduction. The rearrangement uses TRBV28 and TRBJ1-4, with 8 bases lining up with TRBD1. The sequence came from a middle-aged man with chronic myeloid leukemia. Some clones in this sample may be carry-over from other donors' samples. Here the sequenced sample was peripheral blood mononuclear cells, taken before stem cell transplant. The CDR3 nucleotides are TGTGCCAGCAGTTTACCGACAGGGGTAGGTGAAAAACTGTTTTTT. This sequence encodes CASSLPTGVGEKLFF.